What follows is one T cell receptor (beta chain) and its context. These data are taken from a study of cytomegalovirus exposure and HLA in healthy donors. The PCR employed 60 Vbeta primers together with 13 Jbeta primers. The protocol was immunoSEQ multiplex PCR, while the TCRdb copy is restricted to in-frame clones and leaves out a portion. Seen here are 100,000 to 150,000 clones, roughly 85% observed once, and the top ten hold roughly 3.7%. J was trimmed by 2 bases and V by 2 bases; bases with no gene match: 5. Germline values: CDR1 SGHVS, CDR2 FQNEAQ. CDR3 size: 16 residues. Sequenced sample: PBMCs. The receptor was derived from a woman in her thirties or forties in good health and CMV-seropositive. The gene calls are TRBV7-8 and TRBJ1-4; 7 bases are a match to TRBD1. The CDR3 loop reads CASSLLRGRTNEKLFF. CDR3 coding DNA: TGTGCCAGCAGCTTACTCAGGGGGAGGACTAATGAAAAACTGTTTTTT.